The 17 T cell receptor beta chains below all came from one sample that was sequenced in a study of blood T cell repertoires in COVID-19. Data came from immunoSEQ multiplex PCR; TCRdb stores just in-frame clones and leaves some out. The table lists about 130,000 clones, around 87% of them singletons. Sequencing input: peripheral blood. The receptors stem from an older woman with acute or convalescent COVID-19.

This sequence joins TRBV19 and TRBJ1-1; no firm D call. Germline V CDR1 and CDR2: LNHDA, SQIVND (reference sequence). This CDR3 contains 14 residues. V gave up 3 bases and J gave up 4 bases, with 12 bases separating them. For the CDR3, the DNA is TGTGCCAGTAGTATCCCAACTCGGGTCACTGAAGCTTTCTTT. It codes for CASSIPTRVTEAFF. The entire variable domain, with the rest obtained from reference TRBV19 and TRBJ1-1, is as follows: DGGITQSPKYLFRKEGQNVTLSCEQNLNHDAMYWYRQDPGQGLRLIYYSQIVNDFQKGDIAEGYSVSREKKESFPLTVTSAQKNPTAFYLCASSIPTRVTEAFFGQGTRLTVV.

The V and J genes are TRBV6-5 and TRBJ2-3; tentative D call: TRBD1 (6 bases). This CDR3 comprises 13 residues. Deletions cut 7 bases from V and 3 bases from J, with 11 bases between. Germline loops: CDR1 MNHEY, CDR2 SVGAGI. CDR3 sequence: CASTGTGTDTQYF. The CDR3 DNA follows: TGTGCCAGCACCGGAACAGGGACAGATACGCAGTATTTT.

This rearrangement joins TRBV5-5 to TRBJ2-7; TRBD1 is a possible D gene (6 bases). CDR1 and CDR2 from the germline V gene are SGHKS and YYEKEE (reference sequence). With 0 bases removed from V and 6 bases from J, the gap between germline ends came to 10 bases. This CDR3 has 13 amino acids. The CDR3 nucleotides read TGTGCCAGCAGCTTGGAACAGGGTTTCGAGCAGTACGTC. It codes for CASSLEQGFEQYV.

The gene calls are TRBV15 and TRBJ1-6, with 7 bases identical to TRBD1. This CDR3 region has 15 residues. J lost 3 bases, V lost 3 bases, and 2 bases had no gene match. The germline V gene encodes CDR1 LNHNV and CDR2 YYDKDF (reference sequence). Here the CDR3 DNA reads TGTGCCACCAGCAGGGGACAGAACTATAATTCACCCCTCCACTTT. Its translation is CATSRGQNYNSPLHF.

This chain links TRBV28 with TRBJ1-1; D not certain. With 2 bases removed from V and 8 bases from J, the gap between germline ends came to 9 bases. The CDR3 consists of 12 residues. The germline V gene encodes CDR1 MDHEN and CDR2 SYDVKM. The CDR3 loop reads CASSLNPREAFF. CDR3 DNA sequence: TGTGCCAGCAGTTTAAATCCGAGAGAAGCTTTCTTT.

This chain links TRBV28 with TRBJ1-1; no clear D. Trimming cost V 7 bases and J 7 bases, with 10 bases left between them. Germline loops: CDR1 MDHEN, CDR2 SYDVKM. The CDR3 is made up of 11 amino acids. The CDR3 sequence is CASMRHGEAFF. CDR3 DNA: TGTGCCAGCATGAGGCACGGTGAAGCTTTCTTT.

The sample holds one count of this clone. V usage is TRBV19 and J usage is TRBJ1-1; D is undetermined. The CDR3 is made up of 15 amino acids. Deletions cut 4 bases from V and 4 bases from J, with 16 bases between. Germline CDR1 LNHDA, CDR2 SQIVND (reference sequence). This CDR3 reads CASSTWETLSTEAFF. The CDR3 DNA reads as TGTGCCAGTAGTACCTGGGAGACCCTGAGCACTGAAGCTTTCTTT.

The chain combines TRBV7-9 with TRBJ1-2, with TRBD1 matching 8 bases. V shed 6 bases, J shed 0 bases, and the junction held 12 bases outside the gene matches. The CDR3 runs 17 residues. CDR1 is SEHNR and CDR2 is FQNEAQ in the germline V gene (reference sequence). The CDR3 here is CASSQIQGADANYGYTF. Here the CDR3 DNA reads TGTGCCAGCAGTCAGATTCAGGGGGCCGATGCTAACTATGGCTACACCTTC.

A word on this clone: This sample includes further DNA sequences coding for the same CDR3. The chain joins TRBV13 to TRBJ1-3; 8 positions agree with TRBD1. CDR3 length: 14 residues. Trimming took 5 bases from V and 4 from J; bases not matched to a gene: 4. Germline CDR1 and CDR2: PRHDT and FYEKMQ (reference sequence). The CDR3: CASSPRTGGNTIYF. The CDR3, as DNA: TGTGCCAGCAGCCCACGGACAGGGGGAAACACCATATATTTT. Full variable domain (missing parts from reference TRBV13 and TRBJ1-3): AAGVIQSPRHLIKEKRETATLKCYPIPRHDTVYWYQQGPGQDPQFLISFYEKMQSDKGSIPDRFSAQQFSDYHSELNMSSLELGDSALYFCASSPRTGGNTIYFGEGSWLTVV.

This rearrangement joins TRBV30 to TRBJ1-2, with D possibly TRBD1 on 5 matching bases. This CDR3 is built from 13 residues. CDR1 and CDR2 (germline): GTSNPN, SVGIG (reference sequence). V lost 2 bases to trimming and J lost 5 bases, with 12 bases between them. CDR3: CAWSPGKGYGYTF. CDR3 coding DNA: TGTGCCTGGAGTCCAGGGAAGGGGTATGGCTACACCTTC.

This sequence joins TRBV6-1 and TRBJ2-7; D gene uncertain. Germline loops: CDR1 MNHNS, CDR2 SASEGT. V lost 3 bases, J lost 4 bases, and 7 bases lay in between. The CDR3 runs to 12 residues. CDR3 sequence reads: CASSDAGYEQYV. The CDR3 nucleotides read TGTGCCAGCAGTGACGCCGGTTACGAGCAGTACGTC.

The chain has TRBV28 and TRBJ2-1; TRBD2 aligns across 10 bases. Germline assignment: CDR1 MDHEN and CDR2 SYDVKM. V was clipped by 6 bases and J by 9 bases; unmatched bases: 8. The CDR3 extends over 14 amino acids. In DNA form, the CDR3 reads TGTGCCAGCAGCCCGGGACTAGCGTCCGTTGAGCAGTTCTTC. Residues: CASSPGLASVEQFF.

The rearrangement joins TRBV3-1 (or the pseudogene TRBV3-2) to TRBJ1-1; D gene unclear. The CDR3 is 14 residues long. The ends were cut back, 1 base at V and 2 bases at J, with 8 bases in the middle. In germline, CDR1 is LGHDT, CDR2 YNNKEL (reference sequence). This chain's CDR3 is CASSQAQINTEAFF. The CDR3 region has the DNA TGTGCCAGCAGCCAAGCACAGATAAACACTGAAGCTTTCTTT.

This clone was counted between two and nine times. The rearrangement links TRBV10-3 to TRBJ1-3; D is ambiguous. Trimming stripped 2 bases from V and 7 bases from J, with 15 bases between. CDR3 length equals 15 residues. Per the germline V gene, CDR1 is ENHRY and CDR2 is SYGVKD. The CDR3 nucleotides read TGTGCCATCAGTGAGCCGACCTCCGGGAGGAACACCATATATTTT. Translating gives CAISEPTSGRNTIYF.

The V gene is TRBV24-1, the J gene TRBJ1-2, with TRBD1 as a possible D gene (6 bases). V gave up 4 bases and J gave up 6 bases, with 14 bases separating them. Germline V gene lookup returns CDR1 KGHDR and CDR2 SFDVKD. CDR3 size: 14 residues. This CDR3 reads CATSDPGRGDGYTF. The CDR3 nucleotides read TGTGCCACCAGTGACCCCGGCAGGGGAGATGGCTACACCTTC.

The chain recombines TRBV27 with TRBJ2-3; 9 bases are shared with TRBD2. This CDR3 is 15 amino acids long. V gave up 2 bases and J gave up 6 bases; unmatched junction bases: 6. Germline V CDR1 and CDR2: MNHEY, SMNVEV (reference sequence). The CDR3 here is CASSLLAGMFDTQYF. CDR3 coding DNA: TGTGCCAGCAGTTTACTAGCGGGAATGTTTGATACGCAGTATTTT.

The rearrangement joins TRBV4-1 to TRBJ1-4; D is unclear. Germline CDR1 is MGHRA and CDR2 is YSYEKL. The CDR3 runs to 19 residues. Trimming left V 0 bases short and J 1 base short, with 18 bases between. The CDR3, as DNA: TGCGCCAGCAGCCAAGATCCGGGAAACCTGATCGGAACTAATGAAAAACTGTTTTTT. Its protein is CASSQDPGNLIGTNEKLFF.